One T cell receptor (beta chain) is described in this entry. This record belongs to a study of blood T cell repertoires in COVID-19. TCRdb keeps only in-frame clones here, not all; method: immunoSEQ multiplex PCR. The repertoire holds around 160,000 clones, with roughly 76% as singletons. Sequenced input: peripheral blood. The TCR sequence derives from a human donor with acute or convalescent COVID-19. The donor label of this sample is uncertain.

Here the CDR3 reads CASSLVGGVSYGYTF. The CDR3 DNA reads TGCGCCAGCAGCTTGGTAGGGGGCGTTAGCTATGGCTACACCTTC. V usage is TRBV5-1 and J usage is TRBJ1-2; 7 nucleotides line up with TRBD1. This CDR3 is 15 amino acids long. After removal of 0 bases from V and 4 bases from J, the junction contained 6 bases not matched to a gene. CDR1 and CDR2 from the germline V gene are SGHRS and YFSETQ.